Described below is a single TCR beta chain sequence and its context. The antigen remains unidentified. Drawing of blood for sampling happened at baseline, at cycle 4 day 1, and at cycle 7 day 1. This entry belongs to a study of OX40 agonist ivuxolimab in advanced cancers. Here immunoSEQ multiplex PCR was the method, and the copy in TCRdb shows in-frame clones only, minus some. This repertoire shows roughly 68,000 clones, around 93% found once; its top ten account for 1.1%. Trimming took off 10 bases at V and 2 bases at J, with 18 bases between the two ends. This CDR3 is 14 amino acids long. Germline loops: CDR1 ENHRY, CDR2 SYGVKD. Whole-study results and caveats: Partial responders at 0.1-3.0 mg/kg showed near-lowest clonal expansion. On average, CD8+ T cells had more expanded clones than CD4+.

The TCR sequence derives from an adult with an advanced solid tumor such as melanoma, head and neck, liver or kidney cancer. V is TRBV10-3 and J is TRBJ2-7, with a tentative D call TRBD1 (5 bases). The sequenced sample was CD4+ or CD8+ T cells sorted from blood, obtained in a trial of the OX40 agonist ivuxolimab. CDR3 residues: CASLKGEGAYEQYF. The CDR3 nucleotides are TGTGCCAGCCTCAAAGGGGAAGGGGCCTACGAGCAGTACTTC.